This is a list of T cell receptor beta chains from one sample in a study of OX40 agonist ivuxolimab in advanced cancers. The method was immunoSEQ multiplex PCR; TCRdb's version includes in-frame clones alone and lacks a portion of them. Of 70,000 to 95,000 clones listed, about 91% are singletons. Sequenced material: CD4+ or CD8+ T cells sorted from blood, taken in a trial of the OX40 agonist ivuxolimab. These receptors came from an adult with an advanced solid tumor such as melanoma, head and neck, liver or kidney cancer. Each CDR3 is given with its conserved first and last residue. A D gene is named only where the DNA matches it firmly. Where a row states a size, it is once, few, many or the class of an expanded clone; other rows omit it.

>NA|TRBJ1-6|TRBV5-4|NA
TGTGCCAGCAACCACGAGAAGCAGGGTTCACCCCTCCACTTT
CASNHEKQGSPLHF
>NA|TRBJ2-5|TRBV5-1|NA
TGCGCCAGCAGCCCTTCTGTAGGGCTGGAGACCCAGTACTTC
CASSPSVGLETQYF
>NA|TRBJ2-5|TRBV18|NA
TGTGCCAGCTCACCTGACTTTGATAGCGCCCTCATGGAGACCCAGTACTTC
CASSPDFDSALMETQYF
>TRBD1|TRBJ2-3|TRBV10-3|NA
TGTGCCATCAGTGACAAGGGGGCGTTGGATACGCAGTATTTT
CAISDKGALDTQYF
>TRBD1|TRBJ1-5|TRBV10-3|once
TGTGCCATCAGTGGGGACAGGGGCAATCAGCCCCAGCATTTT
CAISGDRGNQPQHF
>TRBD2|TRBJ2-3|TRBV29-1|NA
TGCAGCGTACAGCCGGGACTAGCACCAGATACGCAGTATTTT
CSVQPGLAPDTQYF
>TRBD1|TRBJ2-3|TRBV19|NA
TGTGCCAGTAGTAGCCGGGACAGGGATGATACGCAGTATTTT
CASSSRDRDDTQYF
>NA|TRBJ2-1|TRBV2|once
TGTGCCAGCAGGGAGGGACAGCTATACAATGAGCAGTTCTTC
CASREGQLYNEQFF
>TRBD1|TRBJ2-1|TRBV6-5|NA
TGTGCCAGCAGGCAACCGGGACAGGCTACGGGTGAGCAGTTCTTC
CASRQPGQATGEQFF
>TRBD2|TRBJ2-5|TRBV18|NA
TGTGCCAGCTCAGAACTAGCGGAGGGAGGAACCCAGTACTTC
CASSELAEGGTQYF
>NA|TRBJ2-5|TRBV30|NA
TGTGCCTGGAGTCTGACAGAAGAGACCCAGTACTTC
CAWSLTEETQYF
>NA|TRBJ1-1|TRBV6-6|NA
TGTGCCAGCAGTCCACCGGGATGGGAAGCTTTCTTT
CASSPPGWEAFF
>NA|TRBJ1-6|TRBV7-3|NA
TGTGCCAGCAGCTTAACTAGGGATTCACCCCTCCACTTT
CASSLTRDSPLHF
>NA|TRBJ2-1|TRBV18|NA
TGTGCCAGCTCACCACCCACAGGGCGTGAGCAGTTCTTC
CASSPPTGREQFF
>NA|TRBJ1-2|TRBV6-5|NA
TGTGCCAGCAGTGAGGCAGGGAGCTATGGCTACACCTTC
CASSEAGSYGYTF
>NA|TRBJ2-1|TRBV5-1|NA
TGCGCCAGCAGCTTGTTTGTGGCGGAGAGCAATGAGCAGTTCTTC
CASSLFVAESNEQFF
>TRBD2|TRBJ2-1|TRBV19|NA
TGTGCCAGTAAGGCTAGCGGGTTGGACAATGAGCAGTTCTTC
CASKASGLDNEQFF
>NA|TRBJ2-1|TRBV11-2|NA
TGTGCCAGCAGCTTTGGGGGGTGGGGTGAGCAGTTCTTC
CASSFGGWGEQFF
>TRBD1|TRBJ2-7|TRBV10-3|NA
TGTGCCATCAGTGTACATGGCTTACAGGGGGAGCAGTACTTC
CAISVHGLQGEQYF
>NA|TRBJ1-3|TRBV30|once
TGTGCCTCCTGGGCTACCGGAAACACCATATATTTT
CASWATGNTIYF
>NA|TRBJ2-7|TRBV5-1|NA
TGCGCCAGCACCCGATCACTAGCAGGGGGCGAGCAGTACTTC
CASTRSLAGGEQYF
>TRBD1|TRBJ1-2|TRBV4-2|NA
TGTGCCAGCAGCCGGGGACAGGAGCTGACGGGTGGCTACACCTTC
CASSRGQELTGGYTF
>NA|TRBJ1-6|TRBV6-4|once
TGTGCCAGCAGTGAGGGGGTCTATAATTCACCCCTCCACTTT
CASSEGVYNSPLHF
>NA|TRBJ2-5|TRBV14|NA
TGTGCCAGCAGCCAACTCCTCCGAGGCGAGTTTAGGCAAGAGACCCAGTACTTC
CASSQLLRGEFRQETQYF
>NA|TRBJ2-1|TRBV9|NA
TGTGCCAGCAGCCCTCGACTCATCCCTGAACGGTTCTTC
CASSPRLIPERFF
>TRBD2|TRBJ2-1|TRBV6-5|NA
TGTGCCAGCAGCCGGGGGACTAGCGGGAGGAATGAGCAGTTCTTC
CASSRGTSGRNEQFF
>NA|TRBJ1-6|TRBV30|NA
TGTGCCTGGAGCACCTATAATTCACCCCTCCACTTT
CAWSTYNSPLHF
>NA|TRBJ2-2|TRBV14|NA
TGTGCCAGCAGCCAAGAAGGGTGGATCGGGGAGCTGTTTTTT
CASSQEGWIGELFF
>NA|TRBJ1-2|TRBV30|NA
TGTGCCTTAACAGAGGTCTATGGCTACACCTTC
CALTEVYGYTF
>NA|TRBJ2-1|TRBV19|NA
TGTGCCAGTAGTGTCTGGCCGGTTAGTGTCGACAATGAGCAGTTCTTC
CASSVWPVSVDNEQFF